Reported below is one T cell receptor beta chain. The sample originates from a study of T cell changes during pregnancy in multiple sclerosis. The protocol was immunoSEQ multiplex PCR, while the TCRdb copy is restricted to in-frame clones and leaves out a portion. Of 55,000 to 65,000 clones detected, just under 95% appear once; the ten largest clones hold 0.35% to 0.45%. The CDR3 has 13 amino acids. The V gene's germline CDR1 is LNHDA and CDR2 SQIVND (reference sequence). With V trimmed by 7 bases and J by 4 bases, 4 bases remained unmatched. The V gene is TRBV19, the J gene TRBJ2-5, with 9 positions matching TRBD1. The receptor's source is a female donor with multiple sclerosis, enrolled in a pregnancy study. The source was CD4+ T cells from peripheral blood mononuclear cells, collected before pregnancy. The CDR3 region is CASTGTGIETQYF. The CDR3 nucleotides read TGTGCCAGTACCGGGACAGGGATAGAGACCCAGTACTTC.